This T cell receptor (beta chain) was identified during a study of metastatic and nonmetastatic thyroid tumors. At the level of the study: Thyroid patients, malignant and benign, had repertoires compared across blood and tumor or nodule tissue. Points from the study as a whole: Benign nodules reportedly had significantly lower TCR beta diversity than malignant thyroid tumors in blood and tumor.

Prior to thyroid surgery, none of the patients had received any treatment. Germline V gene sequence: CDR1 LGHNA, CDR2 YSLEER. Trimming took off 1 base at V and 4 bases at J, with 19 bases between the two ends. The CDR3 is made up of 17 amino acids. Remarks on this clone: Antigen specificity is unknown.

From the PCR reads, TCRdb re-called clones with MiXCR. The sample contains more than 13,000 clones, approximately 12% of which appear only once. The source is a female donor with papillary thyroid cancer or a benign thyroid nodule (not recorded which). Some clones in this sample may be carry-over from other donors' samples. This sequence joins TRBV4-3 and TRBJ1-2; D remains unclear. The material sequenced was blood. The CDR3 nucleotides read TGCGCCAGCAGCCAAGGAGGGCGAAGTAGTATCGGCTATGGCTACACCTTC. Residues: CASSQGGRSSIGYGYTF.